This entry features one TCR beta chain sequence. The data originate from a study of blood T cell repertoires in COVID-19. Seattle researchers signed up patients amid active infection and tracked them longitudinally. The repertoire was sequenced with immunoSEQ multiplex PCR; TCRdb's copy has only in-frame clones and lacks some. The repertoire holds around 480,000 clones, with about nine tenths as singletons. The CDR3 spans 13 residues. V was clipped by 6 bases and J by 0 bases, with 6 bases between them. Per germline, CDR1 SNHLY and CDR2 FYNNEI. Specimen: peripheral blood. The genes are TRBV2 and TRBJ2-1; possible D gene TRBD2, 6 bases. The receptor was isolated from a woman in her fifties or sixties with COVID-19, enrolled during active disease. CDR3 in DNA: TGTGCCAGCAGGACTAGCTCCTACAATGAGCAGTTCTTC. Its translation: CASRTSSYNEQFF.